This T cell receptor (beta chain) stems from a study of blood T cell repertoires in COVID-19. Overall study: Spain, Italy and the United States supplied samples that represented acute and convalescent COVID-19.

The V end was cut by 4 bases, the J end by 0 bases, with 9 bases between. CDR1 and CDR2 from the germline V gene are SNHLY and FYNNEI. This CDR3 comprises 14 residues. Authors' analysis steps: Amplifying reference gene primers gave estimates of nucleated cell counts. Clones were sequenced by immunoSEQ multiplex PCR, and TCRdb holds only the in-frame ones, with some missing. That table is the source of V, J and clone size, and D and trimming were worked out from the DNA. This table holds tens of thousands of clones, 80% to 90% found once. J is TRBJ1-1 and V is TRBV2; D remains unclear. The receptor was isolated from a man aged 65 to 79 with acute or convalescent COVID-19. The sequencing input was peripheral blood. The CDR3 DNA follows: TGTGCCAGCAGTGCAGGCAGCCTGAACACTGAAGCTTTCTTT. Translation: CASSAGSLNTEAFF.